These T cell receptor beta chains were read from a single sample in a study of CD8 T cells in ankylosing spondylitis. TCRdb analysed the 5' RACE reads with MiXCR anew, one entry per CDR3 protein. This table holds some 200,000 distinct CDR3 sequences, approximately 7.4% found once. Material: blood, either unsorted or a sorted T cell fraction (not recorded which). These receptors all stem from a male donor with ankylosing spondylitis. CDR3s include the opening cysteine and the closing phenylalanine or tryptophan. A D gene is named only where the DNA matches it firmly. Not all rows give a size; the values are once, few, many and, for expanded clones, a class.

d_call,v_call,j_call,clone_size,cdr3_nt,cdr3_aa
-,TRBV4-3,TRBJ2-5,-,TGCGCCAGCAGCCAAGATAGAGGTTTCGGACAACAAGAGACCCAGTACTTC,CASSQDRGFGQQETQYF
TRBD1,TRBV4-2,TRBJ2-2,many,TGTGCCAGCAGCAGTCGACAGGGAACCGGGGAGCTGTTTTTT,CASSSRQGTGELFF
-,TRBV28,TRBJ2-7,many,TGTGCCAGCAGCCCAGGGGAGGGGGTTTACGAGCAGTACTTC,CASSPGEGVYEQYF
TRBD1,TRBV11-2,TRBJ2-7,many,TGTGCCAGCAGCCCCTCCCCAGGGGGCCGATCCTACGAGCAGTACTTC,CASSPSPGGRSYEQYF
-,TRBV7-8,TRBJ1-3,many,TGTGCCAGCAGTTTAAACCTAGGGGGAGGGTCTGGAAACACCATATATTTT,CASSLNLGGGSGNTIYF
TRBD2,TRBV6-2/TRBV6-3,TRBJ2-1,many,TGTGCCAGCAGGGCTAGCGGGGCCTACAATGAGCAGTTCTTC,CASRASGAYNEQFF
TRBD1,TRBV12-3/TRBV12-4,TRBJ2-5,many,TGTGCCAGCGTCTTACAGGGGGCCGAAGAGACCCAGTACTTC,CASVLQGAEETQYF
-,TRBV25-1,TRBJ2-3,many,TGTGCCAGCAGTGAATATCGGGACCCGTTATTGGCAGATACGCAGTATTTT,CASSEYRDPLLADTQYF
TRBD1,TRBV20-1,TRBJ1-2,many,TGCAGTGGATGGGACAGAGCTAACTATGGCTACACCTTC,CSGWDRANYGYTF
-,TRBV27,TRBJ2-7,-,TGTGCCAGCAGTTTATATCCAACAGCCTACGAGCAGTACTTC,CASSLYPTAYEQYF
-,TRBV11-2,TRBJ2-7,once,TGTGCCAGCAGCTTTCGGCCCCCTAGCGAGCAGTACTTC,CASSFRPPSEQYF
-,TRBV29-1,TRBJ1-3,few,TGCAGCGTTGAAAGGAGGGGCTCTGGAAACACCATATATTTT,CSVERRGSGNTIYF
TRBD1,TRBV4-1,TRBJ1-6,many,TGCGCCAGCAGCCAACGGTGGGACAGGATTAATTCACCCCTCCACTTT,CASSQRWDRINSPLHF
-,TRBV6-1,TRBJ2-1,many,TGTGCCAGCAGTCGACTTTACGTTCAGGGGGGGGATGAGCAGTTCTTC,CASSRLYVQGGDEQFF
-,TRBV5-1,TRBJ1-2,many,TGCGCCAGCTCCAGGTCCGGGCACAGGGATTCACCGCGCTACACCTTC,CASSRSGHRDSPRYTF
TRBD1,TRBV7-8,TRBJ1-1,many,TGTGCCAGCAGCTTTAACGCGGGACAGGGATTGAACACTGAAGCTTTCTTT,CASSFNAGQGLNTEAFF
-,TRBV28,TRBJ1-5,many,TGTGCCAGCCGGAATAAGGAGATAGGAGGGGGGGACCAGCCCCAGCATTTT,CASRNKEIGGGDQPQHF
TRBD2,TRBV12-3/TRBV12-4,TRBJ2-1,many,TGTGCCAGCACCCCGGGAGGGGGGCTGTACAATGAGCAGTTCTTC,CASTPGGGLYNEQFF
-,TRBV10-3,TRBJ1-1,many,TGTGCCATCAGTGAGTCGGTGGACAACATGAACACTGAAGCTTTCTTT,CAISESVDNMNTEAFF
-,TRBV30,TRBJ2-2,few,TGTGCCTGGATGGACCCCGGGGAGCTGTTTTTT,CAWMDPGELFF
-,TRBV25-1,TRBJ2-2,many,TGTGCCAGCAGTGAATTGCTCTTCACCGGGGAGCTGTTTTTT,CASSELLFTGELFF
-,TRBV4-3,TRBJ2-1,many,TGCGCCAGCAGCCAAGATGCGGCGAGCTCCTACAATGAGCAGTTCTTC,CASSQDAASSYNEQFF
-,TRBV29-1,TRBJ2-4,many,TGCAGCGCAGTTTCAAACATTCAGTACTTC,CSAVSNIQYF
TRBD2,TRBV20-1,TRBJ2-1,-,TGCAGTGTACCAGGACTAGCGGGATATACCTACAATGAGCAGTTCTTC,CSVPGLAGYTYNEQFF
-,TRBV2,TRBJ2-2,many,TGTGCCAGCGGGATGGAGGGGGCGTACACCGGGGAGCTGTTTTTT,CASGMEGAYTGELFF
TRBD2,TRBV27,TRBJ2-7,few,TGTGCCAGCAGTTACTGGGGAGGGGATAGGGAGCAGTACTTC,CASSYWGGDREQYF
-,TRBV4-3,TRBJ2-2,-,TGCGCCAGCTCCCGAGGGTGGAGGAGTGGCACCGGGGAGCTGTTTTTT,CASSRGWRSGTGELFF
-,TRBV5-5,TRBJ2-7,-,TGTGCCAGCAGCTTGTCGCCCAGGGGCCACGAGCAGTACTTC,CASSLSPRGHEQYF
-,TRBV20-1,TRBJ2-1,-,TGCAGTGCCAAGACCGGAAGCTCCTACAATGAGCAGTTCTTC,CSAKTGSSYNEQFF
-,TRBV29-1,TRBJ2-3,many,TGCAGCGTTGAAGGGGGATTCACAGATACGCAGTATTTT,CSVEGGFTDTQYF
-,TRBV12-3/TRBV12-4,TRBJ1-5,many,TGTGCCAGCAGTCCTCACCGCCGGCCCCAGCATTTT,CASSPHRRPQHF
TRBD1,TRBV27,TRBJ1-2,-,TGTGCCAGCAGTTCCCAGGGGGGCTATGGCTACACCTTC,CASSSQGGYGYTF
-,TRBV11-2,TRBJ2-3,many,TGTGCCAGCAGCCCTAGGGGGAGTCCTAGCACAGATACGCAGTATTTT,CASSPRGSPSTDTQYF
-,TRBV7-3,TRBJ2-7,-,TGTGCCAGCAGCTTAATGGTTCGGGGTAGCGAGCAGTACTTC,CASSLMVRGSEQYF
TRBD2,TRBV12-5,TRBJ2-1,few,TGTGCTAGTAGCGGGGGGGCAGTCAATGAGCAGTTCTTC,CASSGGAVNEQFF
TRBD2,TRBV4-1,TRBJ2-1,many,TGCGCCAGCAGCCAAAAACTAGCGGGAGGACCGAATGAGCAGTTCTTC,CASSQKLAGGPNEQFF
-,TRBV16,TRBJ1-2,many,TGTGCCAGCAGCCAGCTTCCGGACTACACCTTC,CASSQLPDYTF
TRBD1,TRBV6-1,TRBJ2-7,many,TGTGCCAGCAGAGGGACAGCCGCATCACCCTACGAGCAGTACTTC,CASRGTAASPYEQYF
TRBD2,TRBV10-2,TRBJ2-7,few,TGCGCCAGCAGTGATGGACTAGCGGTGATCTACGAGCAGTACTTC,CASSDGLAVIYEQYF
TRBD1,TRBV20-1,TRBJ2-2,many,TGCAGTGCCCCGGGACAGCTTAACACCGGGGAGCTGTTTTTT,CSAPGQLNTGELFF
-,TRBV24-1,TRBJ2-7,many,TGTGCCACCAGTGAAGGCAGGGCCTACGAGCAGTACTTC,CATSEGRAYEQYF
TRBD1,TRBV9,TRBJ1-4,few,TGTGCCAGCAGCGCCACAGGGGTCGAAAAACTGTTTTTT,CASSATGVEKLFF
-,TRBV4-3,TRBJ2-1,many,TGCGCCAGCAGCCAAGTTTTAGCTTCCTACAATGAGCAGTTCTTC,CASSQVLASYNEQFF
TRBD2,TRBV20-1,TRBJ2-3,few,TGCTGTGCTAGGGCTGGAGCGGGAGCCCGCACAGATACGCAGTATTTT,CCARAGAGARTDTQYF
-,TRBV5-1,TRBJ2-7,few,TGCGCCAGCAGCTGGGGAGGGGACAGCTACGAGCAGTACTTC,CASSWGGDSYEQYF
-,TRBV28,TRBJ2-4,many,TGTGCCAGCAGTAGCCTAGCCAAAAACATTCAGTACTTC,CASSSLAKNIQYF
-,TRBV7-2,TRBJ2-1,few,TGTGCCAGCAGCTTAGGGCTGGAGACTCGTGCCCGGAATGAGCAGTTCTTC,CASSLGLETRARNEQFF
-,TRBV28,TRBJ2-4,-,TGTGCCAGCAGTTTATTAAACATTCAGTACTTC,CASSLLNIQYF
TRBD1,TRBV5-1,TRBJ2-5,-,TGCGCCAGCAGACCGACAGGGGGCCGGGAGACCCAGTACTTC,CASRPTGGRETQYF
TRBD2,TRBV9,TRBJ2-3,few,TGTGCCAGCAGAGCCGGGACTAACACAGATACGCAGTATTTT,CASRAGTNTDTQYF
-,TRBV28,TRBJ2-7,many,TGTGCCAGCAGTAGGACCGGGGGCCTCTACGAGCAGTACTTC,CASSRTGGLYEQYF
-,TRBV11-2,TRBJ2-7,-,TGTGCCAGCGCCTCGGGGGAGCAGTACTTC,CASASGEQYF
-,TRBV6-2/TRBV6-3,TRBJ2-5,few,TGTGCCAGCAAAGGGAGAGAGACCCAGTACTTC,CASKGRETQYF
-,TRBV7-8,TRBJ2-5,few,TGTGCCAGCAGCTTCGGGGACCCCAGAGAGACCCAGTACTTC,CASSFGDPRETQYF
-,TRBV6-5,TRBJ2-7,many,TGTGCCAGCAGTTACCTTAGCGACTCCTACGAGCAGTACTTC,CASSYLSDSYEQYF
-,TRBV5-1,TRBJ2-1,many,TGCGCCAGCAAACCCCACAACTCCTACAATGAGCAGTTCTTC,CASKPHNSYNEQFF
TRBD1,TRBV6-2/TRBV6-3,TRBJ2-1,many,TGTGCCAGCAGATTAGACAGGGGGCCATACAATGAGCAGTTCTTC,CASRLDRGPYNEQFF
TRBD1,TRBV4-3,TRBJ2-7,many,TGCGCCAGCAGCCAAGAGACAGGGGGCCCCTACGAGCAGTACTTC,CASSQETGGPYEQYF
-,TRBV9,TRBJ1-1,many,TGTGCCAGCAGCGTAGTTACGAGCACTGAAGCTTTCTTT,CASSVVTSTEAFF
-,TRBV28,TRBJ1-5,many,TGTGCCAGCAGTTCACGGGCGTTGGGCAATCAGCCCCAGCATTTT,CASSSRALGNQPQHF